This T cell receptor beta chain was documented in a study of blood T cells in healthy people across ages. A sample-barcoded 5' primer and a J-beta primer mix were used in a second PCR of roughly 6 to 11 cycles. TCRdb processed the 5' RACE reads anew with MiXCR; each CDR3 protein has one entry. This sample yields over a million distinct CDR3 sequences, of which under 30% are seen a single time; around 0.7% belongs to the top ten. This clonotype was recorded many times. V lost 3 bases to trimming and J lost 3 bases, with 10 bases between them. This CDR3 has 14 residues. Germline V CDR1 and CDR2: MDHEN, SYDVKM. RNA extraction gave at least 5 micrograms of total RNA per sample. This sample also belongs to another study, concerning T cells of mothers and their children. From that report: Extraction yielded RNA that went, in full, into cDNA synthesis at about 1.6 ug per 15 ul.

Sequenced sample: blood. The sequence came from a girl aged 2 to 9 in good health. The V call is TRBV28, the J call TRBJ2-3; D tentatively reads TRBD1 or TRBD2 (5 bases each). CDR3 bases: TGTGCCAGCAGTTTTGGGGACGGTACAGATACGCAGTATTTT. This sequence encodes CASSFGDGTDTQYF.